These 23 T cell receptor beta chains came from one sample sequenced in a study of shared clonotypes between healthy human individuals. Profiled with immunoSEQ multiplex PCR; TCRdb holds only in-frame clones, not every one. The sample carries about 960,000 clones, about three quarters recorded once. Input material: memory CD4+ T cells sorted from blood. Subset defined: CD45RA-negative fraction. These receptors came from a man in his late teens or twenties in good health.

On this clone: Other DNA sequences in this specimen translate into the identical CDR3. The V call is TRBV19, the J call TRBJ2-7; tentative D call: TRBD1 (6 bases). CDR1 is LNHDA and CDR2 is SQIVND in the germline V gene (reference sequence). There are 13 residues in the CDR3. Trimming removed 4 bases at V and 2 bases at J, with 9 bases between. The CDR3 protein is CASSTGQTYEQYF. In DNA form, the CDR3 reads TGTGCCAGTAGTACCGGACAGACCTACGAGCAGTACTTC.

This clone has a single count. The rearrangement uses TRBV7-2 and TRBJ1-5, with 8 bases matching TRBD1. The CDR3 is made up of 14 amino acids. After removal of 4 bases from V and 10 bases from J, the junction contained 9 bases not matched to a gene. Germline CDR1 reads SGHTA; CDR2 reads FQGNSA. The CDR3 nucleotides are TGTGCCAGCAGCTCGCAGGGGGCCCTTACCCCCCAGCATTTT. As protein: CASSSQGALTPQHF.

This rearrangement joins TRBV12-5 to TRBJ2-3; D uncertain. This CDR3 is 15 amino acids long. V was trimmed by 3 bases and J by 2 bases, leaving 12 bases between them. CDR1 is LGHNT, CDR2 FRNRAP, per germline. Written as DNA, the CDR3 is TGTGCTAGTGGTTTAGGTATCCGGGTCACAGATACGCAGTATTTT. It translates to CASGLGIRVTDTQYF. The whole variable domain, remainder taken from reference TRBV12-5 and TRBJ2-3, is DARVTQTPRHKVTEMGQEVTMRCQPILGHNTVFWYRQTMMQGLELLAYFRNRAPLDDSGMPKDRFSAEMPDATLATLKIQPSEPRDSAVYFCASGLGIRVTDTQYFGPGTRLTVL.

The chain is built from TRBV30 and TRBJ1-5; possibly TRBD1 for D (5 bases). There are 14 residues in the CDR3. Trimming shortened V by 7 bases and J by 0 bases, and 13 bases separated the two germline ends. In germline, CDR1 is GTSNPN, CDR2 SVGIG (reference sequence). The CDR3 DNA sequence: TGTGCCTCCTCTTGGGGGAATAGCAATCAGCCCCAGCATTTT. The encoded protein is CASSWGNSNQPQHF.

The rearrangement joins TRBV19 to TRBJ1-5, with D maybe TRBD1 (5 bases). Trimming removed 6 bases from V and 3 bases from J, with 12 bases in between. Germline-derived CDR1 and CDR2 are LNHDA and SQIVND (reference sequence). The CDR3 consists of 14 residues. For the CDR3, the DNA is TGTGCCAGTAGCGAGACAGTCCCCAATCAGCCCCAGCATTTT. It specifies CASSETVPNQPQHF.

This clone came up a few times. The J gene is TRBJ2-2, the V gene TRBV9; the match to TRBD2 covers 10 bases. The V gene end was trimmed by 4 bases and the J gene end by 7 bases; junction bases not matched to a gene: 10. CDR1 SGDLS and CDR2 YYNGEE come from the germline V gene. The CDR3 has 16 residues. This chain's CDR3 is CASSTGGAGGHGELFF. In DNA, the CDR3 is TGTGCCAGCAGCACCGGCGGAGCGGGAGGGCACGGGGAGCTGTTTTTT.

This clone has just a few counts. The chain is built from TRBV27 and TRBJ2-7; D is perhaps TRBD2 (5 bases). The CDR3 length is 14 residues. Deletions cut 2 bases from V and 4 bases from J, with 12 bases between. CDR1 MNHEY and CDR2 SMNVEV come from the germline V gene (reference sequence). CDR3 sequence reads: CASSLQSGWYEQYF. DNA of the CDR3: TGTGCCAGCAGTTTACAGTCGGGGTGGTACGAGCAGTACTTC.

The chain recombines TRBV2 with TRBJ2-5; no definite D call. The CDR3 runs to 14 residues. The V end lost 5 bases, the J end lost 0 bases, and 10 bases lay between the germline ends. Germline V CDR1 and CDR2: SNHLY, FYNNEI. CDR3 in DNA: TGTGCCAGCAGTTCCCGCACAAACCAAGAGACCCAGTACTTC. As protein: CASSSRTNQETQYF.

This clone appeared a few times. This specimen includes other DNA sequences encoding the same CDR3. The rearrangement joins TRBV6-1 to TRBJ2-7; D might be TRBD1 (6 bases). CDR1 and CDR2 (germline): MNHNS, SASEGT. Trimming stripped 4 bases from V and 4 bases from J, with 8 bases between. There are 12 residues in the CDR3. The CDR3 spells CASSVRGYEQYF. The CDR3 bases are TGTGCCAGCAGTGTCAGGGGTTACGAGCAGTACTTC.

The chain couples TRBV6-5 to TRBJ1-2; D possibly corresponds to TRBD1 (5 bases). This CDR3 is 13 amino acids long. The germline V gene has CDR1 MNHEY and CDR2 SVGAGI. V lost 5 bases and J 1 base, leaving 8 bases between the germline ends. The CDR3 bases are TGTGCCAGCAGTAGGGGTTTTAACTATGGCTACACCTTC. Translated, it gives CASSRGFNYGYTF.

CDR3: CASSPPRDRNEQYF. CDR3 DNA sequence: TGTGCCAGCTCACCACCACGTGACAGGAACGAGCAGTACTTC. The V gene is TRBV18, the J gene TRBJ2-7; D might be TRBD1 (6 bases). CDR1 and CDR2 from the germline V gene are KGHSH and LQKENI. CDR3 length equals 14 residues. V lost 0 bases, J lost 5 bases, and 11 bases lay in between.

In this sample, this clone turned up a few times. This chain joins TRBV10-3 and TRBJ1-1, with 7 bases fitting TRBD1. Trimming cost V 4 bases and J 7 bases; bases outside gene matches: 15. Germline CDR1 reads ENHRY; CDR2 reads SYGVKD. The CDR3 has 16 amino acids. CDR3 amino acids: CAISAGEGQSGIEAFF. The CDR3 coding sequence is TGTGCCATCAGTGCCGGCGAGGGACAGTCAGGCATTGAAGCTTTCTTT.

The V call is TRBV5-4, the J call TRBJ2-2, with D tentatively TRBD2 (6 bases). CDR1 and CDR2 from the germline V gene are SGHNT and YYREEE (reference sequence). The CDR3 totals 14 residues. The V and J ends lost 0 bases and 6 bases respectively, with 9 bases between them. As DNA, the CDR3 is TGTGCCAGCAGCTTGGTGCGGGACGCCGGGGAGCTGTTTTTT. Protein sequence: CASSLVRDAGELFF.

In the case of this clone: The sample carries other DNA sequences with the same CDR3. The rearrangement links TRBV30 to TRBJ1-1; D call uncertain. Germline CDR1 GTSNPN, CDR2 SVGIG (reference sequence). V was cut by 3 bases and J by 3 bases, with 5 bases left in between. The CDR3 length is 11 residues. DNA for the CDR3: TGTGCCTGGAGCGTGGACACTGAAGCTTTCTTT. Residues: CAWSVDTEAFF.

The chain carries TRBV12-5 and TRBJ2-7; 9 bases fit TRBD2. V was pared by 2 bases and J by 4 bases, with 18 bases of the junction left unmatched. From germline, CDR1 is LGHNT and CDR2 FRNRAP. This CDR3 has 19 residues. This chain's CDR3 is CASGLRGKTSGEDAYEQYF. The CDR3 nucleotides are TGTGCTAGTGGTTTGCGGGGAAAGACTAGCGGAGAAGATGCGTACGAGCAGTACTTC.

The rearrangement uses TRBV12-5 and TRBJ2-2; 10 bases match TRBD2. Germline trimming cut 3 bases from V and 5 bases from J; bases unmatched to any gene: 6. CDR1 is LGHNT and CDR2 is FRNRAP in the germline V gene. The CDR3 runs to 16 residues. This CDR3 is CASGFVLAGVTGELFF. The DNA of the CDR3 is TGTGCTAGTGGTTTCGTCCTAGCGGGAGTAACCGGGGAGCTGTTTTTT.

V and J are TRBV5-4 and TRBJ2-3, with TRBD2 as a possible D gene (6 bases). CDR3 length: 14 residues. Germline-derived CDR1 and CDR2 are SGHNT and YYREEE (reference sequence). V was pared by 0 bases and J by 5 bases, with 10 bases between. The CDR3 here is CASSLGAGLDTQYF. The CDR3 coding sequence is TGTGCCAGCAGCTTGGGCGCGGGGTTAGATACGCAGTATTTT.

The chain recombines TRBV19 with TRBJ1-5; 8 nucleotides match TRBD1. Trimming took 6 bases from V and 2 from J; bases not matched to a gene: 12. This CDR3 region has 17 residues. Germline V gives CDR1 LNHDA, CDR2 SQIVND (reference sequence). The DNA of the CDR3 is TGTGCCAGTAGCCCACCCCAGGGGGCCGGTGGCAATCAGCCCCAGCATTTT. Its translation is CASSPPQGAGGNQPQHF. Full variable domain (remainder filled in from reference TRBV19 and TRBJ1-5): DGGITQSPKYLFRKEGQNVTLSCEQNLNHDAMYWYRQDPGQGLRLIYYSQIVNDFQKGDIAEGYSVSREKKESFPLTVTSAQKNPTAFYLCASSPPQGAGGNQPQHFGDGTRLSIL.

This clone was observed once. The chain employs TRBV7-2 and TRBJ2-7, with 13 bases identical to TRBD2. Germline V gene data show CDR1 as SGHTA and CDR2 as FQGNSA. The CDR3 has 16 amino acids. Germline trimming cut 5 bases from V and 5 bases from J; bases unmatched to any gene: 9. DNA of the CDR3: TGTGCCAGCAGCCCCGACCTGACTAGCGGGAGGAACGAGCAGTACTTC. Protein: CASSPDLTSGRNEQYF.

V and J are TRBV5-4 and TRBJ2-7; D is possibly TRBD2 (6 bases). Germline CDR1 and CDR2: SGHNT and YYREEE (reference sequence). The CDR3 extends over 16 amino acids. Trimming removed 4 bases at V and 0 bases at J, with 17 bases between. The CDR3 DNA reads TGTGCCAGCAGCCCTGGTGGAGGGAGAAGCTCCTACGAGCAGTACTTC. This codes for CASSPGGGRSSYEQYF.

This chain uses TRBV11-2 with TRBJ1-6; a weak D match, TRBD1 (5 bases). The length of the CDR3 is 16 residues. Per germline, CDR1 SGHAT and CDR2 FQNNGV. Trimming pared 0 bases from V and 8 bases from J, leaving 14 bases between. Here the CDR3 DNA reads TGTGCCAGCAGCTTAGAAGGGAGGGGATCGCATTCACCCCTCCACTTT. Amino acids: CASSLEGRGSHSPLHF.

This chain's CDR3 is CASRTGTGTNYEQYF. The CDR3 region has the DNA TGTGCCAGCAGGACCGGGACAGGCACCAACTACGAGCAGTACTTC. V usage is TRBV27 and J usage is TRBJ2-7, with TRBD1 identical over 8 bases. This CDR3 spans 15 amino acids. The germline V gene has CDR1 MNHEY and CDR2 SMNVEV (reference sequence). The V segment lost 6 bases and the J segment 3 bases; nucleotides outside the gene matches: 10.

The V gene is TRBV19, the J gene TRBJ2-7; weak D call: TRBD2 (5 bases). V was pared by 5 bases and J by 0 bases, with 14 bases between. CDR1 is LNHDA and CDR2 is SQIVND in the germline V gene (reference sequence). The CDR3 totals 15 residues. The CDR3 protein is CASSAPRGSSYEQYF. CDR3 DNA: TGTGCCAGTAGTGCTCCACGGGGAAGCTCCTACGAGCAGTACTTC. Supplemented by reference TRBV19 and TRBJ2-7, the full variable domain reads DGGITQSPKYLFRKEGQNVTLSCEQNLNHDAMYWYRQDPGQGLRLIYYSQIVNDFQKGDIAEGYSVSREKKESFPLTVTSAQKNPTAFYLCASSAPRGSSYEQYFGPGTRLTVT.